A selection of T cell receptor beta chains follows, all from one sample in a study of blood T cell repertoires in COVID-19. Generated by immunoSEQ multiplex PCR, the TCRdb table keeps only in-frame clones and is missing some. The sample shows about 140,000 clones, 84% of them seen only once. Sequencing used peripheral blood. The source is a man between 60 and 70 years old with active or convalescent COVID-19. CDR3s include the opening cysteine and the closing phenylalanine or tryptophan. Each record gives: J gene, V gene, D gene, clone size, CDR3 protein, CDR3 DNA. The D gene is left open where the match is weak. A row's size may be missing; if present it is once, few, many or a size class.

TRBJ1-4 TRBV6-5 TRBD1 - CASSYSDRAGEKLFF TGTGCCAGCAGTTACTCAGACAGGGCTGGCGAAAAACTGTTTTTT
TRBJ1-3 TRBV30 - - CAWTSGNTIYF TGTGCCTGGACATCTGGAAACACCATATATTTT
TRBJ1-4 TRBV7-2 TRBD1 few CASSFDRASEKLFF TGTGCCAGCAGCTTCGACAGGGCTAGTGAAAAACTGTTTTTT
TRBJ2-5 TRBV4-1 TRBD1 - CASSQGRHRGPQETQYF TGCGCCAGCAGCCAAGGTCGGCACAGGGGCCCGCAAGAGACCCAGTACTTC
TRBJ2-5 TRBV30 TRBD1 - CAWSRDRPLKYQETQYF TGTGCCTGGAGCCGGGACAGACCCTTAAAGTACCAAGAGACCCAGTACTTC
TRBJ2-7 TRBV28 - - CASSFGGSSYEQYF TGTGCCAGCAGTTTTGGCGGCAGTTCCTACGAGCAGTACTTC
TRBJ1-1 TRBV2 - - CASSPIAMNTEAFF TGTGCCAGCAGCCCCATAGCCATGAACACTGAAGCTTTCTTT
TRBJ1-1 TRBV6-5 - - CASSYSPGRTEAFF TGTGCCAGCAGTTACTCGCCAGGGCGGACTGAAGCTTTCTTT
TRBJ2-3 TRBV7-2 - few CASSFPKRHTDTQYF TGTGCCAGCAGCTTTCCAAAGAGACACACAGATACGCAGTATTTT
TRBJ2-3 TRBV3-1/TRBV3-2 TRBD2 - CASSHELAGPDTQYF TGTGCCAGCAGCCACGAACTAGCGGGACCAGATACGCAGTATTTT
TRBJ2-3 TRBV4-1 - - CASSQGTAQTDTQYF TGCGCCAGCAGCCAAGGGACAGCGCAAACAGATACGCAGTATTTT
TRBJ1-2 TRBV27 TRBD1 - CASSRGGSDYGYTF TGTGCCAGCAGCCGAGGGGGCTCCGACTATGGCTACACCTTC
TRBJ2-5 TRBV4-3 TRBD1 - CASSQESQGLQETQYF TGCGCCAGCAGCCAAGAGTCACAGGGGCTCCAGGAGACCCAGTACTTC
TRBJ2-1 TRBV5-1 TRBD1 - CASSPGTGYYYEQFF TGCGCCAGCAGCCCCGGGACAGGGTATTACTATGAGCAGTTCTTC
TRBJ2-4 TRBV6-2/TRBV6-3 - - CASSYSRVGTWKGDKNIQYF TGTGCCAGCAGTTACTCGAGGGTCGGGACTTGGAAAGGGGACAAAAACATTCAGTACTTC
TRBJ1-2 TRBV6-5 TRBD1 - CASSWDRVVGYTF TGTGCCAGCAGTTGGGACAGGGTAGTAGGCTACACCTTC
TRBJ1-1 TRBV7-8 TRBD1 few CASSLTGGTEAFF TGTGCCAGCAGCCTAACAGGGGGCACTGAAGCTTTCTTT
TRBJ1-1 TRBV30 - - CAWSVHRANTEAFF TGTGCCTGGAGTGTACACAGGGCGAACACTGAAGCTTTCTTT
TRBJ1-5 TRBV27 - - CASSLWSGTQPQHF TGTGCCAGCAGTTTATGGTCAGGAACCCAGCCCCAGCATTTT
TRBJ2-1 TRBV7-9 - - CASSLGGARDEQFF TGTGCCAGCAGCTTAGGCGGGGCCCGTGATGAGCAGTTCTTC
TRBJ2-3 TRBV3-1/TRBV3-2 TRBD2 - CASRRTSGGLLSTDTQYF TGTGCCAGCAGGCGGACTAGCGGGGGGCTACTTTCCACAGATACGCAGTATTTT
TRBJ1-2 TRBV30 - - CAWRGGGTYGYTF TGTGCCTGGAGGGGAGGGGGGACCTATGGCTACACCTTC
TRBJ2-1 TRBV4-3 - few CASSQASGPTGNEQFF TGCGCCAGCAGCCAAGCGAGCGGTCCAACCGGCAATGAGCAGTTCTTC
TRBJ1-1 TRBV5-8 - - CASSLATGSEAFF TGTGCCAGCAGCTTGGCCACGGGGTCTGAAGCTTTCTTT
TRBJ2-5 TRBV6-5 TRBD1 - CASSPSGTGKTQYF TGTGCCAGCAGTCCCTCGGGGACAGGGAAGACCCAGTACTTC
TRBJ2-3 TRBV2 - - CASIRFSTDTQYF TGTGCCAGCATTAGATTCAGCACAGATACGCAGTATTTT
TRBJ2-1 TRBV7-8 TRBD1 few CASSLGQAFNEQFF TGTGCCAGCAGCTTGGGACAGGCCTTCAATGAGCAGTTCTTC
TRBJ1-1 TRBV29-1 TRBD1 - CSVFPRQGNTEAFF TGCAGCGTGTTCCCGAGACAGGGGAACACTGAAGCTTTCTTT
TRBJ1-2 TRBV5-5 TRBD1 once CASSFLTGGNGYTF TGTGCCAGCAGCTTCCTGACAGGGGGGAATGGCTACACCTTC
TRBJ1-4 TRBV4-1 - - CASSQTGTPSGKLFF TGCGCCAGCAGCCAAACCGGGACACCGAGTGGGAAACTGTTTTTT
TRBJ1-6 TRBV7-6 - - CASSSRGSYNSPLHF TGTGCCAGCAGCTCAAGGGGGTCCTATAATTCACCCCTCCACTTT
TRBJ1-5 TRBV5-6 - - CASSFPGSNQPQHF TGTGCCAGCAGCTTCCCAGGTAGCAATCAGCCCCAGCATTTT
TRBJ1-5 TRBV4-1 - - CASSQVFGGQGNQPQHF TGCGCCAGCAGCCAAGTCTTCGGGGGGCAGGGCAATCAGCCCCAGCATTTT
TRBJ2-2 TRBV18 TRBD1 - CASSPRADRGNTGELFF TGTGCCAGCTCACCAAGGGCGGACAGGGGAAACACCGGGGAGCTGTTTTTT
TRBJ1-2 TRBV19 - few CASTTLAGDNGYTF TGTGCCAGTACCACCCTTGCAGGGGACAATGGCTACACCTTC
TRBJ1-1 TRBV30 - once CAWSVRRSTEAFF TGTGCCTGGAGTGTTCGCCGGAGCACTGAAGCTTTCTTT
TRBJ2-1 TRBV5-1 TRBD2 few CASTLSGSSYNEQFF TGCGCCAGCACCCTTAGCGGGAGCTCCTACAATGAGCAGTTCTTC
TRBJ2-3 TRBV19 TRBD2 - CASSILAGDTQYF TGTGCCAGTAGTATACTAGCGGGGGATACGCAGTATTTT
TRBJ2-5 TRBV7-8 TRBD2 few CASSREAGGQETQYF TGTGCCAGCAGCCGAGAGGCGGGGGGGCAAGAGACCCAGTACTTC
TRBJ1-5 TRBV12-5 TRBD1 - CASGSRGLDQPQHF TGTGCTAGTGGTTCCAGGGGGCTTGATCAGCCCCAGCATTTT
TRBJ2-2 TRBV7-6 TRBD2 - CASSSSGRQTGELFF TGTGCCAGCAGCTCTAGCGGGAGACAGACCGGGGAGCTGTTTTTT
TRBJ2-1 TRBV19 TRBD2 - CASAGTTLINEQFF TGTGCCAGTGCCGGGACTACCTTAATCAATGAGCAGTTCTTC